A selection of T cell receptor beta chains follows, all from one sample in a study of OX40 agonist ivuxolimab in advanced cancers. Assay used: immunoSEQ multiplex PCR; TCRdb lists only in-frame clones, some missing. The sample records about 79,000 clones, about 90% being singletons. Sequences were derived from CD4+ or CD8+ T cells sorted from blood, sampled in a trial of the OX40 agonist ivuxolimab. Receptors were obtained from an adult with an advanced solid tumor such as melanoma, head and neck, liver or kidney cancer. The CDR3 runs from the conserved cysteine through the conserved F or W. Fields, in order: clone size, J gene, V gene, D gene, CDR3 DNA, CDR3 protein. A D gene is named only where the DNA matches it firmly. For some rows the clone size is stated as once, few or many, or as a class when expanded; others skip it.

>NA|TRBJ1-1|TRBV18|NA
TGTGCCAGCTCACCACTTAGAGCAGGGGAGAACACTGAAGCTTTCTTT
CASSPLRAGENTEAFF
>NA|TRBJ2-7|TRBV28|TRBD1
TGTGCCAGCACTTCGGGACAGGCCTACTCCTACGAGCAGTACTTC
CASTSGQAYSYEQYF
>NA|TRBJ1-2|TRBV6-1|NA
TGTGCCAGCAGTTCGGGTATAGCCTATGGCTACACCTTC
CASSSGIAYGYTF
>NA|TRBJ2-7|TRBV5-6|NA
TGTGCCAGCAGCTCCTTAGCGAGTGGTTCCTACGAGCAGTACTTC
CASSSLASGSYEQYF
>NA|TRBJ2-3|TRBV5-1|NA
TGCGCCAGCAAGGTTGACCCCGCTACGTGGCTTACGCAGTATTTT
CASKVDPATWLTQYF
>NA|TRBJ1-2|TRBV9|NA
TGTGCCAGCAGCGTGACCTCGGGGCAGGCTAACTATGGCTACACCTTC
CASSVTSGQANYGYTF
>few|TRBJ1-3|TRBV2|NA
TGTGCCAGCAGTGTAATACAGGGAACTGGAAACACCATATATTTT
CASSVIQGTGNTIYF
>NA|TRBJ2-7|TRBV18|NA
TGTGCCAGCGCCCCGGGTGCGGGCGCCTACGAGCAGTACTTC
CASAPGAGAYEQYF
>NA|TRBJ2-7|TRBV28|NA
TGTGCCAGCAACGTGGGGCCAGGGAGGTACGAGCAGTACTTC
CASNVGPGRYEQYF
>NA|TRBJ2-1|TRBV7-9|TRBD1
TGTGCCAGCAGCTCAATTACGGGACAGGACTACAATGAGCAGTTCTTC
CASSSITGQDYNEQFF
>once|TRBJ2-7|TRBV6-6|TRBD2
TGTGCCAGCAGTTACACTAGCGACGAGCAGTACTTC
CASSYTSDEQYF
>NA|TRBJ2-7|TRBV6-5|NA
TGTGCCAGCAGTTACTCGACACGCTACGAGCAGTACTTC
CASSYSTRYEQYF
>NA|TRBJ2-2|TRBV6-5|TRBD2
TGTGCCAGCAGCCAACGACTAGCGGGAGTCCGGGAGCTGTTTTTT
CASSQRLAGVRELFF
>NA|TRBJ2-7|TRBV9|TRBD2
TGTGCCAGCAGCTCTCGGACTAGCGGGAGGCCGGGGGAGCAGTACTTC
CASSSRTSGRPGEQYF